The 25 T cell receptor beta chains presented below share a single source sample, sequenced in a study of PD-L1 blockade in urothelial cancer. The protocol was immunoSEQ multiplex PCR, while the TCRdb copy is restricted to in-frame clones and leaves out a portion. This sample carries around 56,000 clones, 85% to 90% of them seen once, and the ten largest clones take less than 3.5%. Material: PBMCs, obtained around atezolizumab (anti-PD-L1) treatment. The receptors were gathered from a man aged 45 to 65 with urothelial cancer.

The V and J genes are TRBV18 and TRBJ1-6, with TRBD1 identical over 10 bases. Germline V gene lookup returns CDR1 KGHSH and CDR2 LQKENI. The CDR3 runs to 15 residues. Trimming at V came to 7 bases and at J to 7 bases, leaving 7 bases not matched to a gene. The CDR3 DNA follows: TGTGCCAGCTTTGGGACAGGGGTTAACAATTCACCCCTCCACTTT. Translation gives CASFGTGVNNSPLHF.

V gene TRBV4-1 combines with J gene TRBJ1-4; a weak D match, TRBD1 (5 bases). Germline V lookup: CDR1 MGHRA, CDR2 YSYEKL. The length of the CDR3 is 14 residues. V was cut by 7 bases and J by 7 bases, with 16 bases left in between. As DNA, the CDR3 is TGCGCCAGCAAGACGACAGAGGTGGGTGAAAAACTGTTTTTT. Its translation is CASKTTEVGEKLFF.

The chain carries TRBV28 and TRBJ1-3; tentative D call: TRBD1 (6 bases). This CDR3 has 15 amino acids. Trimming left V 5 bases short and J 2 bases short, with 13 bases between. In germline, CDR1 is MDHEN, CDR2 SYDVKM. The CDR3 loop reads CASSPAGGPGNTIYF. CDR3 in DNA: TGTGCCAGCAGTCCCGCCGGGGGGCCTGGAAACACCATATATTTT.

CDR3 nucleotides: TGCGCCAGCAGCTTGGGTGGCGACAGGTCCCTACGGTTCCTAACTAATGAAAAACTGTTTTTT. Translating it yields CASSLGGDRSLRFLTNEKLFF. V usage is TRBV5-1 and J usage is TRBJ1-4; D is perhaps TRBD1 (6 bases). The CDR3 totals 21 residues. Trimming took 0 bases from V and 1 from J, leaving 25 bases between them. In germline, CDR1 is SGHRS, CDR2 YFSETQ. The full variable domain, with the rest looked up from reference TRBV5-1 and TRBJ1-4, is KAGVTQTPRYLIKTRGQQVTLSCSPISGHRSVSWYQQTPGQGLQFLFEYFSETQRNKGNFPGRFSGRQFSNSRSEMNVSTLELGDSALYLCASSLGGDRSLRFLTNEKLFFGSGTQLSVL.

J is TRBJ2-3 and V is TRBV10-3, with D possibly matching TRBD2 (6 bases). The germline CDR1 and CDR2 sequences are ENHRY and SYGVKD. The CDR3 totals 17 residues. V was clipped by 5 bases and J by 3 bases, with 21 bases between them. DNA of the CDR3: TGTGCCATCAGTAAAACTTGGGGGGACTTAGCAACAGATACGCAGTATTTT. It specifies CAISKTWGDLATDTQYF.

V is TRBV5-1 and J is TRBJ2-2, with 8 bases aligning to TRBD1. Per germline, CDR1 SGHRS and CDR2 YFSETQ. The CDR3 has 15 amino acids. The trim removed 0 bases at V and 6 bases at J, leaving 4 bases unmatched. DNA of the CDR3: TGCGCCAGCAGCTTGGGACAGGGGAGCCCCGGGGAGCTGTTTTTT. This gives the protein CASSLGQGSPGELFF.

The genes are TRBV5-1 and TRBJ1-1; no reliable D call. Germline V gene lookup returns CDR1 SGHRS and CDR2 YFSETQ. V was shortened by 3 bases and J by 4 bases, with 13 bases between the two germline ends. The CDR3 has 14 residues. The CDR3 nucleotides read TGCGCCAGCAGCTCACACGGAGCCTCCACTGAAGCTTTCTTT. This translates into CASSSHGASTEAFF.

The chain recombines TRBV6-1 with TRBJ2-5, with TRBD2 identical over 9 bases. The CDR3 extends over 15 amino acids. J was trimmed by 5 bases and V by 4 bases; bases with no gene match: 8. Germline CDR1 and CDR2: MNHNS and SASEGT. The CDR3 sequence is CASSGGLARGETQYF. CDR3 in DNA: TGTGCCAGCAGTGGTGGACTAGCGAGGGGGGAGACCCAGTACTTC.

The V gene is TRBV6-6, the J gene TRBJ2-3; TRBD2 matches at 7 bases. V gave up 2 bases and J gave up 8 bases; unmatched junction bases: 10. Germline V gene sequence: CDR1 MNHNY, CDR2 SVGAGI (reference sequence). There are 15 residues in the CDR3. The CDR3, as DNA: TGTGCCAGCAGTTACCGGCAGGGAGGGTCGGGTACGCAGTATTTT. Residues: CASSYRQGGSGTQYF.

V usage is TRBV15 and J usage is TRBJ2-4; D gene unclear. Trimming cost V 2 bases and J 3 bases, with 5 bases left between them. Germline V lookup: CDR1 LNHNV, CDR2 YYDKDF (reference sequence). CDR3 size: 13 residues. CDR3 bases: TGTGCCACCAGCAGAAGACACAAAAACATTCAGTACTTC. This sequence encodes CATSRRHKNIQYF. The complete variable domain, with remaining parts taken from reference TRBV15 and TRBJ2-4, reads DAMVIQNPRYQVTQFGKPVTLSCSQTLNHNVMYWYQQKSSQAPKLLFHYYDKDFNNEADTPDNFQSRRPNTSFCFLDIRSPGLGDTAMYLCATSRRHKNIQYFGAGTRLSVL.

The chain joins TRBV5-4 to TRBJ1-1; D perhaps matches TRBD1 (5 bases). The CDR3 is 12 amino acids. Between the trimmed V and J ends, which lost 3 bases and 7 bases, there was a span of 10 bases. The germline CDR1 and CDR2 sequences are SGHNT and YYREEE (reference sequence). The CDR3 is CASSSEGHEAFF. The CDR3 DNA is TGTGCCAGCAGCTCGGAGGGGCATGAAGCTTTCTTT. Drawing the rest from reference TRBV5-4 and TRBJ1-1, the complete variable domain is ETGVTQSPTHLIKTRGQQVTLRCSSQSGHNTVSWYQQALGQGPQFIFQYYREEENGRGNFPPRFSGLQFPNYSSELNVNALELDDSALYLCASSSEGHEAFFGQGTRLTVV.

Concerning this clone itself: The germline gene is not matched at one end of the junction; a read error may be the cause. The chain combines TRBV27 with TRBJ2-4; 8 bases match TRBD2. Germline lookup yields CDR1 MNHEY and CDR2 SMNVEV (reference sequence). This CDR3 is 15 amino acids long. CDR3 coding DNA: TGTGCCAGCAGTTTATCAGGACTAGCCACAAACATTCAGTACTTC. Its translation is CASSLSGLATNIQYF.

The chain joins TRBV18 to TRBJ2-3; TRBD2 agrees at 8 bases. CDR1 is KGHSH, CDR2 LQKENI, per germline. This CDR3 is built from 16 residues. The ends lost 0 bases at V and 5 bases at J; junction bases unmatched: 7. CDR3 sequence reads: CASSPPVVGRGDTQYF. CDR3 bases: TGTGCCAGCTCACCACCGGTTGTCGGGAGGGGAGATACGCAGTATTTT.

Only a few counts were recorded for this clone. The chain is built from TRBV10-3 and TRBJ2-1; 7 nucleotides align to TRBD2. Trimming took 6 bases from V and 0 from J; bases not matched to a gene: 5. The CDR3 contains 15 residues. From germline, CDR1 is ENHRY and CDR2 SYGVKD. The CDR3 region is CAISASGLSYNEQFF. CDR3 sequence (DNA): TGTGCCATCAGCGCTAGCGGACTCTCCTACAATGAGCAGTTCTTC.

CDR3 sequence reads: CASSYDRANTEAFF. CDR3 DNA: TGTGCCAGCAGTTACGACAGGGCGAACACTGAAGCTTTCTTT. The rearrangement uses TRBV6-5 and TRBJ1-1; 7 bases are shared with TRBD1. The CDR3 loop spans 14 amino acids. The J segment lost 1 base and the V segment lost 2 bases, leaving 1 base of the junction unmatched. Germline V lookup: CDR1 MNHEY, CDR2 SVGAGI.

The CDR3 protein is CASSLDLAVLQYF. The CDR3 DNA reads as TGTGCCAGCAGCTTAGATCTTGCGGTTTTGCAGTACTTC. The chain uses TRBV11-2 and TRBJ2-7; unclear D gene. V shed 0 bases and J shed 9 bases, with 12 bases lying between them. The CDR3 loop spans 13 amino acids. Germline loops: CDR1 SGHAT, CDR2 FQNNGV.

The chain couples TRBV9 to TRBJ2-1, with 11 bases lining up with TRBD2. CDR1 and CDR2 from the germline V gene are SGDLS and YYNGEE. The CDR3 totals 14 residues. Trimming at V came to 4 bases and at J to 9 bases, leaving 6 bases not matched to a gene. CDR3: CASSLAGGLSEQFF. In nucleotides, the CDR3 is TGTGCCAGCAGCCTAGCGGGAGGCTTGAGTGAGCAGTTCTTC. Combining the CDR3 with reference TRBV9 and TRBJ2-1 gives the whole variable domain DSGVTQTPKHLITATGQRVTLRCSPRSGDLSVYWYQQSLDQGLQFLIQYYNGEERAKGNILERFSAQQFPDLHSELNLSSLELGDSALYFCASSLAGGLSEQFFGPGTRLTVL.

The chain recombines TRBV7-8 with TRBJ2-1; 14 bases are shared with TRBD2. The CDR3 spans 15 residues. The J segment lost 9 bases and the V segment lost 5 bases, leaving 6 bases of the junction unmatched. The germline CDR1 and CDR2 sequences are SGHVS and FQNEAQ. Written as DNA, the CDR3 is TGTGCCAGCAGCCCGACTAGCGGGAGGGCCGGTGAGCAGTTCTTC. As protein: CASSPTSGRAGEQFF. The variable domain in full, with the rest retrieved from reference TRBV7-8 and TRBJ2-1, is GAGVSQSPRYKVAKRGQDVALRCDPISGHVSLFWYQQALGQGPEFLTYFQNEAQLDKSGLPSDRFFAERPEGSVSTLKIQRTQQEDSAVYLCASSPTSGRAGEQFFGPGTRLTVL.

The chain couples TRBV27 to TRBJ2-3; the match to TRBD2 covers 7 bases. The CDR3 extends over 16 amino acids. The germline V gene encodes CDR1 MNHEY and CDR2 SMNVEV (reference sequence). The ends lost 5 bases at V and 4 bases at J; junction bases unmatched: 12. The DNA of the CDR3 is TGTGCCAGCAGTCCCTATAGCGGGCCTAAAGCAGATACGCAGTATTTT. This sequence encodes CASSPYSGPKADTQYF.

J is TRBJ2-2 and V is TRBV19; D possibly corresponds to TRBD2 (6 bases). The germline V gene encodes CDR1 LNHDA and CDR2 SQIVND (reference sequence). The V end lost 8 bases, the J end lost 2 bases, and 12 bases lay between the germline ends. The CDR3 is made up of 14 amino acids. The CDR3 here is CASLAAGNTGELFF. CDR3 nucleotide sequence: TGTGCCAGTCTGGCGGCGGGAAACACCGGGGAGCTGTTTTTT.

The rearrangement uses TRBV13 and TRBJ2-1; 7 positions agree with TRBD1. Germline CDR1 is PRHDT and CDR2 is FYEKMQ (reference sequence). The CDR3 has 13 residues. J lost 15 bases, V lost 5 bases, and 13 bases had no gene match. The CDR3 coding sequence is TGTGCCAGCAGCGTCCGGGACAGTCGTTCATCGTTCTTC. Encoded protein: CASSVRDSRSSFF.

The chain links TRBV19 to TRBJ1-5, with D perhaps matching TRBD1 (6 bases). The CDR3 has 14 residues. V was pared by 8 bases and J by 0 bases, with 11 bases between. CDR1 is LNHDA, CDR2 SQIVND, per germline (reference sequence). Written as DNA, the CDR3 is TGTGCCAGTGGACAGATTTATAGCAATCAGCCCCAGCATTTT. It is translated as CASGQIYSNQPQHF.

This clone has just one count. The junction shows a germline mismatch at one end, possibly a read error. This chain uses TRBV5-1 with TRBJ2-3; tentatively, D is TRBD2 (6 bases). The length of the CDR3 is 13 residues. Germline lookup yields CDR1 SGHRS and CDR2 YFSETQ. CDR3 region: CASGLLSGDTQYF. CDR3 sequence (DNA): TGCGCCAGCGGCTTGCTAAGCGGGGATACGCAGTATTTT.

The gene calls are TRBV6-1 and TRBJ1-2, with 8 bases lining up with TRBD1. The germline CDR1 and CDR2 sequences are MNHNS and SASEGT. V was pared by 5 bases and J by 0 bases, with 2 bases of the junction left unmatched. The length of the CDR3 is 14 residues. The CDR3 here is CASSQGAANYGYTF. The DNA of the CDR3 is TGTGCCAGCAGTCAGGGGGCCGCTAACTATGGCTACACCTTC.

V and J are TRBV5-5 and TRBJ2-7; TRBD1 aligns across 9 bases. V lost 0 bases to trimming and J lost 4 bases; unmatched junction nucleotides: 5. This CDR3 is 15 amino acids long. Germline loops: CDR1 SGHKS, CDR2 YYEKEE (reference sequence). CDR3 in amino acids: CASSLGQGGPYEQYF. The CDR3 bases are TGTGCCAGCAGCTTGGGACAGGGGGGGCCATACGAGCAGTACTTC.